This passage covers 22 T cell receptor beta chains from one sample sequenced in a study of T-cell reconstitution after alpha-beta-depleted transplantation in children. Using unique molecular identifiers, the investigators prepared the TCRbeta library. TCRdb passed the PCR reads through MiXCR, listing each CDR3 protein once. The sample consists of fewer than 550,000 distinct CDR3 sequences, about 10% of them appearing once. The sequencing here drew on PBMCs, mostly from graft donor cells, taken 180 days after TCRalphabeta/CD19-depleted stem cell transplant. These receptors were taken from a female patient younger than 10 who had a stem cell transplant for aplastic anemia, so the T cells may come from the graft donor.

This clonotype showed up just a few times. J is TRBJ2-2 and V is TRBV20-1, with D possibly TRBD2 on 6 matching bases. The CDR3 is 15 residues long. CDR1 and CDR2 (germline): DFQATT, SNEGSKA (reference sequence). The CDR3 DNA reads as TGCAGCGCCTTTATAGGGACTGGCCCCACCGGGGAGCTGTTTTTT. Protein product: CSAFIGTGPTGELFF.

This chain joins TRBV9 and TRBJ2-3; D is undetermined. V dropped 2 bases and J dropped 4 bases, with 8 bases sitting between them. CDR3 length: 13 residues. Germline V CDR1 and CDR2: SGDLS, YYNGEE. The DNA for the CDR3 is TGTGCCAGCAGCGTTAATCGGGCAGATACGCAGTATTTT. Its translation is CASSVNRADTQYF.

This clonotype was observed many times. The rearrangement uses TRBV12-3 or TRBV12-4 and TRBJ1-3; D is unresolved. The CDR3 totals 14 residues. V was shortened by 6 bases and J by 0 bases, with 9 bases between the two germline ends. DNA for the CDR3: TGTGCCAGCAGCCCCTCCTTCTCTGGAAACACCATATATTTT. Its protein is CASSPSFSGNTIYF.

This clonotype was observed once. The chain employs TRBV4-3 and TRBJ2-2; TRBD2 matches 8 bases. This CDR3 is built from 15 residues. After removal of 4 bases from V and 9 bases from J, the junction contained 10 bases not matched to a gene. CDR1 is LGHNA, CDR2 YSLEER, per germline. CDR3 sequence (DNA): TGCGCCAGCAGCCCCGCGGGGGGCGGCATTTGGGAGCTGTTTTTT. Its protein is CASSPAGGGIWELFF.

The genes are TRBV12-3 or TRBV12-4 and TRBJ2-1; the match to TRBD2 covers 7 bases. The CDR3 is 18 amino acids. The V gene end was trimmed by 2 bases and the J gene end by 7 bases; junction bases not matched to a gene: 17. The CDR3 sequence: CASSLSSASGRRGNEQFF. For the CDR3, the DNA is TGTGCCAGCAGTTTAAGTTCCGCTAGCGGCCGCCGGGGGAATGAGCAGTTCTTC.

V is TRBV7-2 and J is TRBJ2-7, with a tentative D call TRBD2 (6 bases). The germline V gene encodes CDR1 SGHTA and CDR2 FQGNSA. V lost 1 base, J lost 0 bases, and 13 bases lay in between. The CDR3 totals 16 residues. Written as DNA, the CDR3 is TGTGCCAGCAGCTTAGTCGGTAGCGGTGGCTCCTACGAGCAGTACTTC. This encodes CASSLVGSGGSYEQYF.

This clonotype was seen many times. This chain links TRBV29-1 with TRBJ1-3, with 8 bases lining up with TRBD1. J gave up 4 bases and V 6 bases, and 8 bases lay outside the gene matches. The CDR3 is 14 amino acids. Germline-derived CDR1 and CDR2 are SQVTM and ANQGSEA. The chain's CDR3 is CSVVTGGNGNTIYF. The DNA for the CDR3 is TGCAGCGTGGTTACAGGGGGGAACGGAAACACCATATATTTT.

This clonotype was recorded many times. The chain employs TRBV9 and TRBJ2-5; D remains unclear. Germline assignment: CDR1 SGDLS and CDR2 YYNGEE. V lost 2 bases, J lost 2 bases, and 7 bases lay in between. The CDR3 consists of 13 residues. CDR3 residues: CASSVSIQETQYF. The CDR3 bases are TGTGCCAGCAGCGTCAGTATTCAAGAGACCCAGTACTTC.

The J gene is TRBJ2-2, the V gene TRBV27; TRBD1 aligns across 7 bases. Unmatched junction bases numbered 6, after V lost 5 bases and J lost 6 bases. Germline V gene sequence: CDR1 MNHEY, CDR2 SMNVEV (reference sequence). The CDR3 is 14 amino acids. CDR3 nucleotide sequence: TGTGCCAGCAGTCCCCCAAGGGGGCCCGGGGAGCTGTTTTTT. It encodes CASSPPRGPGELFF.

DNA for the CDR3: TGTGCCAGCAGCTTAGCGGTGACTAGCACAGATACGCAGTATTTT. Encoded protein: CASSLAVTSTDTQYF. The rearrangement links TRBV7-2 to TRBJ2-3, with D unresolved. The CDR3 runs to 15 residues. Trimming cost V 0 bases and J 0 bases, with 7 bases left between them. Germline V gene lookup returns CDR1 SGHTA and CDR2 FQGNSA.

This clonotype was seen many times. The chain couples TRBV5-1 to TRBJ2-1; 11 nucleotides match TRBD2. V dropped 0 bases and J dropped 3; count of bases not matched to a gene: 2. The germline gives CDR1 SGHRS, CDR2 YFSETQ. This CDR3 comprises 16 residues. The chain's CDR3 is CASSLVGTSGYNEQFF. CDR3 DNA sequence: TGCGCCAGCAGCTTGGTTGGGACTAGCGGCTACAATGAGCAGTTCTTC.

The table lists this clonotype with a few counts. The chain recombines TRBV6-5 with TRBJ2-3, with a weak D call TRBD1 (6 bases). The CDR3 covers 18 residues. Germline-derived CDR1 and CDR2 are MNHEY and SVGAGI. The germline V and J ends were trimmed by 2 bases and 2 bases, with 20 bases remaining between them. The CDR3 loop reads CASSYDVTGFLATDTQYF. CDR3 DNA: TGTGCCAGCAGTTACGACGTTACAGGGTTTCTGGCCACAGATACGCAGTATTTT.

The chain joins TRBV10-3 to TRBJ2-1, with D perhaps TRBD2 (6 bases). From germline, CDR1 is ENHRY and CDR2 SYGVKD. The V and J ends lost 6 bases and 7 bases respectively, with 16 bases between them. CDR3 length: 14 residues. CDR3 coding DNA: TGTGCCATCAGCGAGCTAGCGTTGGTAAATGAGCAGTTCTTC. Translation: CAISELALVNEQFF.

The table lists this clonotype with a few counts. The chain employs TRBV4-3 and TRBJ2-3; 15 bases fit TRBD2. The CDR3 covers 17 residues. CDR1 is LGHNA, CDR2 YSLEER, per germline. V shed 1 base and J 3 bases; nucleotides not matched to a gene: 2. As DNA, the CDR3 is TGCGCCAGCAGCCAAGGAGGGACTAGCGGGAGGACAGATACGCAGTATTTT. This sequence encodes CASSQGGTSGRTDTQYF.

This clonotype occurred a few times. The chain has TRBV14 and TRBJ1-3; D uncertain. CDR3 length equals 12 residues. Germline V lookup: CDR1 SGHDN, CDR2 FVKESK. The ends were cut back, 8 bases at V and 0 bases at J, with 5 bases in the middle. CDR3 sequence reads: CASVDSGNTIYF. In DNA, the CDR3 is TGTGCCAGCGTTGACTCTGGAAACACCATATATTTT.

This chain links TRBV5-1 with TRBJ2-6, with D unresolved. Between the trimmed V and J ends, which lost 0 bases and 0 bases, there was a span of 13 bases. In germline, CDR1 is SGHRS, CDR2 YFSETQ. The CDR3 is made up of 18 amino acids. DNA for the CDR3: TGCGCCAGCAGCTTGGTTGGCCTAAAGAGCTCTGGGGCCAACGTCCTGACTTTC. Translating it yields CASSLVGLKSSGANVLTF.

This clonotype was found a few times. The chain recombines TRBV6-5 with TRBJ1-1; TRBD1 might be the D (5 bases). Germline assignment: CDR1 MNHEY and CDR2 SVGAGI. The CDR3 covers 14 residues. V lost 0 bases, J lost 11 bases, and 16 bases lay in between. CDR3 sequence reads: CASSYSPRGWLAFF. DNA for the CDR3: TGTGCCAGCAGTTACTCCCCTAGGGGATGGCTTGCTTTCTTT.

There are many counts of this clonotype. The chain employs TRBV7-2 and TRBJ2-1; 7 positions match TRBD2. The CDR3 runs 13 residues. Germline V CDR1 and CDR2: SGHTA, FQGNSA. With V trimmed by 2 bases and J by 12 bases, 7 bases remained unmatched. The CDR3: CASSLRREEGQFF. The CDR3 DNA reads as TGTGCCAGCAGCTTAAGACGGGAGGAGGGGCAGTTCTTC.

There are many counts of this clonotype. The chain joins TRBV12-3 or TRBV12-4 to TRBJ1-4; unclear D gene. This CDR3 contains 13 residues. The V and J ends lost 8 bases and 4 bases respectively, with 11 bases between them. CDR3 in DNA: TGTGCCAGCCAGGACGGTTATAATGAAAAACTGTTTTTT. Its protein product is CASQDGYNEKLFF.

This clonotype was found a few times. The CDR3 nucleotides are TGTGCCAGCAGCTCTGCCACCGGGACAGGGTACGAGCAGTACTTC. Translated: CASSSATGTGYEQYF. The rearrangement joins TRBV7-2 to TRBJ2-7, with TRBD1 identical over 9 bases. V lost 4 bases, J lost 4 bases, and 8 bases stayed unmatched. The CDR3 consists of 15 residues. CDR1 SGHTA and CDR2 FQGNSA come from the germline V gene.

The sample holds many counts of this clonotype. The chain couples TRBV6-2 or TRBV6-3 to TRBJ1-6, with a weak D call TRBD1 (5 bases). The CDR3 sequence is 14 residues long. CDR1 and CDR2 from the germline V gene are MNHEY and SVGEGT. With 7 bases removed from V and 7 bases from J, the gap between germline ends came to 14 bases. CDR3 protein: CASIRRDWNSPLHF. In nucleotides, the CDR3 is TGTGCCAGCATTCGCAGGGATTGGAATTCACCCCTCCACTTT.

The rearrangement uses TRBV15 and TRBJ1-2; the match to TRBD1 covers 7 bases. The V gene's germline CDR1 is LNHNV and CDR2 YYDKDF (reference sequence). This CDR3 region has 15 residues. The ends lost 1 base at V and 0 bases at J; junction bases unmatched: 2. The CDR3: CATSRATGANYGYTF. CDR3 DNA: TGTGCCACCAGCAGAGCCACAGGGGCTAACTATGGCTACACCTTC.